This TCR beta chain was observed in a study of STAT3 mutations in large granular lymphocyte leukemia. Study conclusions and caveats: At least one immunodominant TCR beta clonotype appeared in every T-cell large granular lymphocyte leukemia patient. No sample exists from the first appearance of each clone.

Using immunoSEQ multiplex PCR, the repertoire was profiled, and TCRdb retains in-frame clones only, with some absent. The repertoire holds approximately 4,400 clones, with approximately 62% as singletons. Germline loops: CDR1 MGHRA, CDR2 YSYEKL. V trimming: 3 bases; J trimming: 5 bases; junction bases outside the gene matches: 6. This CDR3 is 15 amino acids long. Comments on this clone: No antigen is known for it.

This rearrangement joins TRBV4-1 to TRBJ1-5, with 8 bases matching TRBD1. This clonotype was obtained from a human donor with T large granular lymphocyte leukemia. Some clones in this sample may be carry-over from other donors' samples. The sample consisted of PBMCs. Here the CDR3 reads CASSHRDRSDQPQHF. CDR3 coding DNA: TGCGCCAGCAGCCACCGGGACAGGTCTGATCAGCCCCAGCATTTT.